The TCR beta chain under discussion was sequenced for a study of cytomegalovirus exposure and HLA in healthy donors. Here immunoSEQ multiplex PCR was the method, and the copy in TCRdb shows in-frame clones only, minus some. The sample has approximately 280,000 clones, 70% to 90% seen once. Trimming stripped 4 bases from V and 0 bases from J, with 14 bases between. The CDR3 sequence is 15 residues long. Germline CDR1 and CDR2: SGHRS and YFSETQ. This clone showed up just once. The antigen is undetermined. Study conclusions and caveats: A list of around 150 TCR beta chains associated with cytomegalovirus was given. Specificity of a few CMV-associated chains for CMV antigens was verified in vitro.

This clonotype was sampled from a woman aged 18-35 years in good health and CMV-seronegative. The sample was PBMCs. The chain uses TRBV5-1 and TRBJ2-7; no definite D call. The CDR3 nucleotides are TGCGCCAGCAGCCTATCCGTGTTTAGCTCCTACGAGCAGTACTTC. It codes for CASSLSVFSSYEQYF.